This TCR beta chain was observed in a study of identical twins. Points from the study as a whole: Among monozygotic twins, out-of-frame TCR alpha sharing exceeded what models predicted. Beta out-of-frame sequences showed weaker excess twin sharing.

This clonotype has a handful of counts. As yet, its antigen is unknown. TCRdb re-called the 5' RACE reads through MiXCR, storing one row per CDR3 protein. The repertoire holds approximately 590,000 distinct CDR3 sequences, with just under 10% as singletons. The CDR3 sequence is 15 residues long. With 9 bases removed from V and 0 bases from J, the gap between germline ends came to 12 bases. The germline V gene encodes CDR1 LNHDA and CDR2 SQIVND (reference sequence). The same specimen was also included in a second study, on yellow fever vaccine responses in identical twins. In that study: After vaccination, twins' T cell response reportedly seemed partly convergent, partly personalized.

Sequencing used PBMCs. The receptor was derived from a woman aged 18-29 years in good health. V and J are TRBV19 and TRBJ2-6; D gene uncertain. The CDR3 reads CASKRSISGANVLTF. In DNA form, the CDR3 reads TGTGCCAGCAAGAGATCAATCTCTGGGGCCAACGTCCTGACTTTC.